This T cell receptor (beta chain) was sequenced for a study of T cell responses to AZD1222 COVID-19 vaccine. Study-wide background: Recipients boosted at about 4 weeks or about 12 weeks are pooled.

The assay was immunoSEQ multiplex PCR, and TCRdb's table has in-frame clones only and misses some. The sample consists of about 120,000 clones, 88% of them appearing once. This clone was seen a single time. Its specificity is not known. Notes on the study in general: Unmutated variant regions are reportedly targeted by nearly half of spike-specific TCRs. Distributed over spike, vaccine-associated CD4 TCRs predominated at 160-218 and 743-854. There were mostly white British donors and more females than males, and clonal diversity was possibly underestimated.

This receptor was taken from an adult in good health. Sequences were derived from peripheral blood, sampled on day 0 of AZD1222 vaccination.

The CDR3 region is CASSLTGGNEQFF. The CDR3 DNA is TGTGCCAGCAGCTTAACGGGGGGCAATGAGCAGTTCTTC. The chain carries TRBV7-3 and TRBJ2-1; possible D gene TRBD2, 6 bases. The germline V and J ends were trimmed by 0 bases and 6 bases, with 6 bases remaining between them. The CDR3 covers 13 residues. The germline V gene encodes CDR1 SGHTA and CDR2 FQGTGA.